This TCR beta chain comes out of a study of T-cell memory formation after mild COVID-19. Study-level information: Largely donor-specific TCR clusters were found.

Barcoded TCR alpha and TCR beta cDNA libraries with UMIs came from 5'RACE using constant-segment primers. TCRdb fed the 5' RACE reads into MiXCR, producing one record per CDR3 protein. This table has under 250,000 distinct CDR3 sequences, 15% appearing once. V gave up 4 bases and J gave up 1 base; unmatched junction bases: 10. Germline CDR1 and CDR2: SGHRS and YFSETQ. The CDR3 runs to 17 residues. Findings and caveats of the study: There was a balanced CD4/CD8 profile in clones contracting day 15 to 85, and later expanders leaned CD4+. The finding that pre-infection memory included some responding clones suggested that cross-reactive memory joined.

The sample holds a few counts of this clonotype. Its target is unknown. The rearrangement links TRBV5-1 to TRBJ2-3; 9 bases are shared with TRBD2. The receptor was derived from an adult woman who had mild COVID-19 (a few samples of this study predate the infection). Cell type and time point are not known. The sequencing input was PBMCs or a T cell subset sorted from them (not recorded which). The CDR3 protein is CASSLSGGFFRTDTQYF. The CDR3 DNA sequence: TGCGCCAGCAGCCTAAGCGGGGGGTTCTTTCGCACAGATACGCAGTATTTT.